The 22 T cell receptor beta chains given below trace back to one sample, sequenced in a study of blood T cell repertoires in COVID-19. Profiling relied on immunoSEQ multiplex PCR, and the TCRdb table lists in-frame clones only, not all of them. The sample holds 68,000 or so clones, less than 95% seen once. Specimen: peripheral blood. Receptors originate from a man aged 45-65 years with COVID-19, enrolled during active disease.

DNA for the CDR3: TGTGCCAGCAGCTTAAGAGCGGTTAACTCCTACGAGCAGTACTTC. Its protein is CASSLRAVNSYEQYF. The genes are TRBV7-9 and TRBJ2-7; D is possibly TRBD2 (5 bases). The V gene lost 2 bases and the J gene lost 0 bases, with 11 bases spanning the gap. CDR1 is SEHNR and CDR2 is FQNEAQ in the germline V gene (reference sequence). The CDR3 covers 15 residues. Combining the CDR3 with reference TRBV7-9 and TRBJ2-7 gives the whole variable domain DTGVSQNPRHKITKRGQNVTFRCDPISEHNRLYWYRQTLGQGPEFLTYFQNEAQLEKSRLLSDRFSAERPKGSFSTLEIQRTEQGDSAMYLCASSLRAVNSYEQYFGPGTRLTVT.

This clone appeared once. V usage is TRBV2 and J usage is TRBJ1-4; TRBD1 is a possible D gene (6 bases). The germline gives CDR1 SNHLY, CDR2 FYNNEI. V lost 3 bases and J 4 bases, leaving 12 bases between the germline ends. The CDR3 has 15 amino acids. The CDR3 DNA reads TGTGCCAGCAGTGAGGACGGACAGATTAATGAAAAACTGTTTTTT. Translated, it gives CASSEDGQINEKLFF.

The V and J genes are TRBV6-2 or TRBV6-3 and TRBJ2-3; tentative D call: TRBD2 (6 bases). Trimming left V 6 bases short and J 1 base short, with 8 bases between. Per germline, CDR1 MNHEY and CDR2 SVGEGT. The CDR3 covers 13 residues. CDR3 protein: CASRPSGTDTQYF. CDR3 in DNA: TGTGCCAGCAGGCCTAGCGGCACAGATACGCAGTATTTT.

The chain links TRBV19 to TRBJ2-3; 11 nucleotides agree with TRBD2. The germline CDR1 and CDR2 sequences are LNHDA and SQIVND (reference sequence). The J segment lost 5 bases and the V segment lost 3 bases, leaving 4 bases of the junction unmatched. The CDR3 extends over 15 amino acids. CDR3 DNA: TGTGCCAGTAGTATTGGGCTAGCGGGAGGAGATACGCAGTATTTT. Translation: CASSIGLAGGDTQYF. Using reference TRBV19 and TRBJ2-3 for the parts outside the CDR3, the full variable domain is DGGITQSPKYLFRKEGQNVTLSCEQNLNHDAMYWYRQDPGQGLRLIYYSQIVNDFQKGDIAEGYSVSREKKESFPLTVTSAQKNPTAFYLCASSIGLAGGDTQYFGPGTRLTVL.

The genes are TRBV5-1 and TRBJ2-2; TRBD1 aligns across 7 bases. CDR1 SGHRS and CDR2 YFSETQ come from the germline V gene. There are 14 residues in the CDR3. Losses at the gene ends were 4 bases for V and 4 bases for J; bases not matched to a gene: 4. CDR3 sequence: CASSVTGATGELFF. In DNA, the CDR3 is TGCGCCAGCAGCGTAACAGGGGCCACCGGGGAGCTGTTTTTT.

The chain employs TRBV19 and TRBJ2-3; weak D call: TRBD2 (5 bases). V lost 7 bases and J 2 bases, leaving 16 bases between the germline ends. Germline CDR1 reads LNHDA; CDR2 reads SQIVND (reference sequence). The CDR3 length is 15 residues. CDR3 sequence reads: CASTFSGLATDTQYF. The CDR3 DNA reads as TGTGCCAGTACCTTCAGCGGACTGGCCACAGATACGCAGTATTTT.

This chain connects TRBV19 to TRBJ2-1, with 8 bases aligning to TRBD2. CDR1 and CDR2 from the germline V gene are LNHDA and SQIVND (reference sequence). The CDR3 loop spans 17 amino acids. V gave up 4 bases and J gave up 6 bases; unmatched junction bases: 14. The CDR3 DNA sequence: TGTGCCAGTAGTACTCATCCGCCGGGACTAGGGGGCAATGAGCAGTTCTTC. Amino acid sequence: CASSTHPPGLGGNEQFF.

The chain employs TRBV28 and TRBJ2-7; possibly TRBD2 for D (6 bases). The CDR3 contains 13 residues. The germline CDR1 and CDR2 sequences are MDHEN and SYDVKM. Trimming stripped 7 bases from V and 5 bases from J, with 15 bases between. This CDR3 reads CASTIPGLNEQYF. The CDR3 DNA follows: TGTGCCAGCACAATCCCGGGACTTAACGAGCAGTACTTC.

The CDR3 loop reads CASSLRTSGSGSDTQYF. The CDR3 DNA follows: TGTGCCAGCAGCCTTCGGACTAGCGGGAGTGGGTCAGATACGCAGTATTTT. The V call is TRBV5-6, the J call TRBJ2-3, with 13 nucleotides matching TRBD2. The CDR3 loop spans 17 amino acids. After removal of 4 bases from V and 4 bases from J, the junction contained 9 bases not matched to a gene. Germline-derived CDR1 and CDR2 are SGHDT and YYEEEE.

This clone occurred once. This chain links TRBV29-1 with TRBJ2-6; 11 nucleotides agree with TRBD1. Germline V CDR1 and CDR2: SQVTM, ANQGSEA. The CDR3 loop spans 20 amino acids. J gave up 0 bases and V 6 bases, and 16 bases lay outside the gene matches. The CDR3 loop is CSVESGTGGLGVSGANVLTF. CDR3 nucleotide sequence: TGCAGCGTAGAATCCGGGACAGGGGGACTGGGAGTCTCTGGGGCCAACGTCCTGACTTTC.

The chain carries TRBV5-1 and TRBJ1-6; 9 nucleotides align to TRBD1. Germline V CDR1 and CDR2: SGHRS, YFSETQ. The CDR3 contains 15 residues. The junction had 6 bases not matched to a gene; V was cut back by 4 bases and J by 7 bases. The CDR3 spells CASSRAGTGNSPLHF. For the CDR3, the DNA is TGCGCCAGCAGCAGGGCTGGGACAGGGAATTCACCCCTCCACTTT.

The chain recombines TRBV7-2 with TRBJ2-1, with 9 bases that match TRBD2. Per the germline V gene, CDR1 is SGHTA and CDR2 is FQGNSA. With V trimmed by 3 bases and J by 6 bases, 9 bases remained unmatched. The CDR3 consists of 16 residues. The CDR3 coding sequence is TGTGCCAGCAGCTTCCCCCTAGCGGGATATAGCAATGAGCAGTTCTTC. The encoded protein is CASSFPLAGYSNEQFF.

This chain connects TRBV19 to TRBJ1-2, with TRBD1 as a possible D gene (5 bases). V was shortened by 6 bases and J by 2 bases, with 13 bases between the two germline ends. Germline V lookup: CDR1 LNHDA, CDR2 SQIVND (reference sequence). This CDR3 is built from 14 residues. The CDR3 sequence: CASSPGGSNYGYTF. CDR3 DNA: TGTGCCAGTAGCCCTGGGGGGTCCAACTATGGCTACACCTTC.

V gene TRBV7-2 combines with J gene TRBJ1-1; possible D gene TRBD1, 5 bases. The V gene lost 0 bases and the J gene lost 1 base, with 15 bases spanning the gap. The germline CDR1 and CDR2 sequences are SGHTA and FQGNSA. The CDR3 consists of 17 residues. The CDR3 loop is CASSLALGGGGNTEAFF. In nucleotides, the CDR3 is TGTGCCAGCAGCTTAGCACTTGGTGGGGGAGGGAACACTGAAGCTTTCTTT.

CDR3: CASSKVSRYEQYF. CDR3 sequence (DNA): TGTGCCAGCAGCAAAGTCTCCAGATACGAGCAGTACTTC. This rearrangement joins TRBV21-1 to TRBJ2-7; no DNA check was done on the table's D call, TRBD1. TRBV21-1 is tagged as a pseudogene. This CDR3 has 13 amino acids.

The chain joins TRBV4-1 to TRBJ2-1; D possibly corresponds to TRBD2 (5 bases). This CDR3 is 15 amino acids long. Trimming took 1 base from V and 7 from J, leaving 14 bases between them. Germline CDR1 and CDR2: MGHRA and YSYEKL. CDR3 nucleotides: TGCGCCAGCAGCCAAGGTGGGATAGGGAGAAATGAGCAGTTCTTC. This gives the protein CASSQGGIGRNEQFF.

In this sample, this clone turned up once. The chain has TRBV5-1 and TRBJ2-7; 14 positions match TRBD2. Trimming took 2 bases from V and 1 from J; bases not matched to a gene: 2. The CDR3 covers 16 residues. Germline lookup yields CDR1 SGHRS and CDR2 YFSETQ. CDR3 sequence reads: CASSFGTSGGSYEQYF. In DNA form, the CDR3 reads TGCGCCAGCAGCTTTGGGACTAGCGGGGGATCCTACGAGCAGTACTTC.

The chain couples TRBV3-1 (or the pseudogene TRBV3-2) to TRBJ2-7, with 8 bases fitting TRBD1. The CDR3 runs to 14 residues. V gave up 3 bases and J gave up 5 bases; unmatched junction bases: 6. The germline CDR1 and CDR2 sequences are LGHDT and YNNKEL (reference sequence). The CDR3 is CASSHWTGTHEQYF. The DNA of the CDR3 is TGTGCCAGCAGCCACTGGACAGGGACGCACGAGCAGTACTTC.

The chain joins TRBV4-3 to TRBJ2-2; 11 nucleotides align to TRBD1. The germline gives CDR1 LGHNA, CDR2 YSLEER. The CDR3 spans 15 residues. The junction had 1 base not matched to a gene; V was cut back by 3 bases and J by 4 bases. The CDR3 coding sequence is TGCGCCAGCAGCCACGGGACAGGGGGCACCGGGGAGCTGTTTTTT. Protein sequence: CASSHGTGGTGELFF.

The chain employs TRBV2 and TRBJ2-3; 10 positions agree with TRBD2. The CDR3 consists of 13 residues. From germline, CDR1 is SNHLY and CDR2 FYNNEI. V gave up 8 bases and J gave up 7 bases; unmatched junction bases: 6. The CDR3 region is CASGLAVLYTQYF. The CDR3 bases are TGTGCCAGCGGACTAGCGGTGTTATATACGCAGTATTTT.

Turning to this clone: Other DNA sequences within the sample encode an identical CDR3. This chain's CDR3 is CASSRTGGNQPQHF. Written as DNA, the CDR3 is TGTGCCAGCAGTCGGACAGGAGGCAATCAGCCCCAGCATTTT. V is TRBV6-5 and J is TRBJ1-5, with 7 bases matching TRBD1. V was clipped by 5 bases and J by 2 bases; unmatched bases: 3. The CDR3 extends over 14 amino acids. The germline V gene encodes CDR1 MNHEY and CDR2 SVGAGI.

This clone was observed once. The chain combines TRBV6-2 or TRBV6-3 with TRBJ2-5; 7 nucleotides match TRBD1. Germline CDR1 MNHEY, CDR2 SVGEGT. The CDR3 extends over 13 amino acids. With V trimmed by 6 bases and J by 2 bases, 3 bases remained unmatched. The CDR3 is CASSRQGQETQYF. In DNA form, the CDR3 reads TGTGCCAGCAGCCGACAGGGACAAGAGACCCAGTACTTC.